In its sample, the clone carrying this T cell receptor beta chain was seen a few times. Its antigen is unknown. Trimming removed 4 bases from V and 0 bases from J, with 9 bases in between. CDR1 and CDR2 from the germline V gene are DFQATT and SNEGSKA (reference sequence). This CDR3 comprises 13 residues. This specimen belongs to a study of T-cell memory formation after mild COVID-19. Study-level information: Clusters were largely donor specific.

Study observations and caveats: Contracting CD8+ clones were enriched in EMRA, CD4+ mainly in CM and EM. There was no confirmation that second-wave clones peaking on day 37 were SARS-CoV-2 specific. Certain responding clones were present in pre-infection memory, suggesting participation of cross-reactive memory.

A single record per CDR3 protein comes from TCRdb applying MiXCR to the 5' RACE reads. Found here are hundreds of thousands of distinct CDR3 sequences, around 27% of them singletons; the top ten hold approximately 12%. The clonotype was recovered from an adult woman who had mild COVID-19 (a few samples of this study predate the infection). Cell type and time point are not known. V usage is TRBV20-1 and J usage is TRBJ1-1; D unresolved. Sequencing input: PBMCs or a T cell subset sorted from them (not recorded which). CDR3 residues: CSAIPTLNTEAFF. The CDR3 DNA reads TGCAGTGCTATACCGACACTGAACACTGAAGCTTTCTTT.